Listed here are 26 T cell receptor beta chains from one sample, sequenced in a study of cytomegalovirus exposure and HLA in healthy donors. This PCR relied on a set of 60 Vbeta primers and 13 Jbeta primers. Repertoires were generated with immunoSEQ multiplex PCR, while TCRdb's copy carries only in-frame clones and drops some. The table includes 150,000 to 160,000 clones, over 75% detected once. Material for sequencing was PBMCs. The source of these receptors is a middle-aged woman in good health and CMV-seropositive.

The chain links TRBV27 to TRBJ1-1; D unclear. Per the germline V gene, CDR1 is MNHEY and CDR2 is SMNVEV (reference sequence). The CDR3 sequence is 13 residues long. Trimming removed 2 bases at V and 1 base at J, with 5 bases between. The CDR3 protein is CASSLVGNTEAFF. The CDR3 DNA is TGTGCCAGCAGTTTAGTCGGGAACACTGAAGCTTTCTTT.

This sequence joins TRBV6-5 and TRBJ2-7; D is unresolved. V lost 6 bases to trimming and J lost 2 bases, with 14 bases between them. The CDR3 consists of 14 residues. The germline V gene encodes CDR1 MNHEY and CDR2 SVGAGI. The CDR3 DNA reads as TGTGCCAGCAGAAGTTCCAAGGAGCCCTACGAGCAGTACTTC. As protein: CASRSSKEPYEQYF.

The rearrangement joins TRBV6-6 to TRBJ1-2; D may be TRBD1 (6 bases). Trimming took off 2 bases at V and 0 bases at J, with 7 bases between the two ends. Germline CDR1 is MNHNY and CDR2 is SVGAGI (reference sequence). The CDR3 runs to 14 residues. The DNA for the CDR3 is TGTGCCAGCAGTTACCGGGACACTAACTATGGCTACACCTTC. It is translated as CASSYRDTNYGYTF.

This clone showed up just once. The chain is built from TRBV7-9 and TRBJ2-2, with D possibly being TRBD2 (6 bases). The CDR3 contains 19 residues. The germline V gene has CDR1 SEHNR and CDR2 FQNEAQ (reference sequence). V was clipped by 3 bases and J by 6 bases, with 26 bases between them. CDR3 residues: CASSFQGWSPTRFSGELFF. CDR3 DNA: TGTGCCAGCAGCTTCCAGGGTTGGTCCCCGACTAGGTTTTCCGGGGAGCTGTTTTTT.

The J gene is TRBJ2-3, the V gene TRBV29-1; 9 bases line up with TRBD2. With V trimmed by 4 bases and J by 0 bases, 5 bases remained unmatched. The CDR3 runs 15 residues. Germline V lookup: CDR1 SQVTM, CDR2 ANQGSEA. The CDR3 spells CSVVPLAGSTDTQYF. For the CDR3, the DNA is TGCAGCGTTGTGCCCCTAGCGGGAAGCACAGATACGCAGTATTTT.

V usage is TRBV25-1 and J usage is TRBJ2-3; tentatively, D is TRBD1 (5 bases). The ends were cut back, 7 bases at V and 4 bases at J, with 15 bases in the middle. Germline assignment: CDR1 MGHDK and CDR2 SYGVNS. This CDR3 spans 14 amino acids. CDR3 sequence (DNA): TGTGCCAGCACCGACAGCACCATCCCAGATACGCAGTATTTT. This gives the protein CASTDSTIPDTQYF.

The rearrangement uses TRBV5-4 and TRBJ1-1, with D possibly matching TRBD1 (5 bases). Germline V CDR1 and CDR2: SGHNT, YYREEE (reference sequence). The CDR3 has 13 amino acids. Trimming shortened V by 4 bases and J by 7 bases, and 14 bases separated the two germline ends. This CDR3 reads CASSRGGAGEAFF. CDR3 in DNA: TGTGCCAGCAGCCGGGGAGGGGCGGGTGAAGCTTTCTTT. Full variable domain (outside the CDR3, taken from reference TRBV5-4 and TRBJ1-1): ETGVTQSPTHLIKTRGQQVTLRCSSQSGHNTVSWYQQALGQGPQFIFQYYREEENGRGNFPPRFSGLQFPNYSSELNVNALELDDSALYLCASSRGGAGEAFFGQGTRLTVV.

The chain recombines TRBV5-4 with TRBJ2-7; 8 nucleotides match TRBD2. Germline CDR1 and CDR2: SGHNT and YYREEE (reference sequence). The CDR3 loop spans 16 amino acids. The V gene end was trimmed by 3 bases and the J gene end by 0 bases; junction bases not matched to a gene: 8. This CDR3 is CASSWRASGSSYEQYF. The CDR3 bases are TGTGCCAGCAGCTGGAGGGCGAGCGGGAGCTCCTACGAGCAGTACTTC.

The chain uses TRBV28 and TRBJ1-6; 8 bases fit TRBD1. The germline V gene encodes CDR1 MDHEN and CDR2 SYDVKM. CDR3 length equals 14 residues. The V gene end was trimmed by 8 bases and the J gene end by 5 bases; junction bases not matched to a gene: 5. CDR3 loop: CASGRTGNNSPLHF. The CDR3 coding sequence is TGTGCCAGCGGAAGGACAGGGAATAATTCACCCCTCCACTTT.

The genes are TRBV6-5 and TRBJ2-2; the D gene is possibly TRBD1 (7 bases). Germline loops: CDR1 MNHEY, CDR2 SVGAGI. The CDR3 has 16 residues. Trimming left V 2 bases short and J 4 bases short, with 14 bases between. The CDR3 nucleotides read TGTGCCAGCAGTTACCTTCGGCAGGGGGGCACCGGGGAGCTGTTTTTT. It specifies CASSYLRQGGTGELFF.

The CDR3 DNA reads TGTGCCACCAAAGGGAGCTCCTATAATTCACCCCTCCACTTT. It yields the protein CATKGSSYNSPLHF. The chain recombines TRBV6-5 with TRBJ1-6, with D unclear. The CDR3 spans 14 residues. The ends were cut back, 10 bases at V and 0 bases at J, with 10 bases in the middle. Germline-derived CDR1 and CDR2 are MNHEY and SVGAGI.

This chain connects TRBV27 to TRBJ2-5; 8 bases match TRBD1. Germline CDR1 MNHEY, CDR2 SMNVEV (reference sequence). The CDR3 extends over 14 amino acids. The V segment lost 4 bases and the J segment 5 bases; nucleotides outside the gene matches: 6. CDR3 nucleotides: TGTGCCAGCAGTTGGCAGGGGGCGGGGGAGACCCAGTACTTC. This codes for CASSWQGAGETQYF.

Only a few counts were recorded for this clone. The rearrangement uses TRBV10-2 and TRBJ2-1, with 12 bases aligning to TRBD2. After removal of 6 bases from V and 7 bases from J, the junction contained 7 bases not matched to a gene. The CDR3 loop spans 15 amino acids. The V gene's germline CDR1 is WSHSY and CDR2 SAAADI. The CDR3 coding sequence is TGCGCCAGCAGCTATTGGACTAGCGGGAAGAATGAGCAGTTCTTC. Amino acid sequence: CASSYWTSGKNEQFF.

In its sample, this clone was seen a few times. The genes are TRBV28 and TRBJ2-2; a weak D match, TRBD1 (5 bases). The germline V and J ends were trimmed by 3 bases and 5 bases, with 25 bases remaining between them. This CDR3 has 19 amino acids. The germline CDR1 and CDR2 sequences are MDHEN and SYDVKM. The CDR3, as DNA: TGTGCCAGCAGTTTCCCCAGGACAAGAACAGCAATCAGGACCGGGGAGCTGTTTTTT. This sequence encodes CASSFPRTRTAIRTGELFF.

This chain uses TRBV5-1 with TRBJ2-3; D not certain. This CDR3 is built from 16 residues. CDR1 and CDR2 from the germline V gene are SGHRS and YFSETQ. V was pared by 1 base and J by 4 bases, with 16 bases between. This CDR3 reads CASSLTDPGLADTQYF. The CDR3 DNA sequence: TGCGCCAGCAGCTTGACTGACCCTGGGCTGGCAGATACGCAGTATTTT.

The sample holds one count of this clone. Because it lacks the conserved phenylalanine or tryptophan at the end, this CDR3 is likely a read error. In DNA form, the CDR3 reads TGTGCCAGCTCAACACTGCACGGTCGAGAGGGCTACACCGTC. Its translation is CASSTLHGREGYTV. The chain links TRBV28 to TRBJ1-2, with D hard to call. V lost 8 bases and J 8 bases, leaving 21 bases between the germline ends. CDR1 and CDR2 (germline): MDHEN, SYDVKM. This CDR3 contains 14 residues.

The rearrangement uses TRBV18 and TRBJ1-2, with D possibly being TRBD1 (5 bases). In germline, CDR1 is KGHSH, CDR2 LQKENI. With 3 bases removed from V and 0 bases from J, the gap between germline ends came to 11 bases. This CDR3 spans 15 amino acids. CDR3 loop: CASSPGREANYGYTF. The DNA of the CDR3 is TGTGCCAGCTCACCTGGCAGGGAGGCTAACTATGGCTACACCTTC.

The rearrangement uses TRBV18 and TRBJ2-4; D remains unclear. Germline CDR1 reads KGHSH; CDR2 reads LQKENI. This CDR3 is 14 amino acids long. Trimming removed 3 bases at V and 5 bases at J, with 11 bases between. The CDR3 sequence is CASSPTLTENIQYF. The CDR3 nucleotides read TGTGCCAGCTCACCGACATTAACCGAAAACATTCAGTACTTC. Complete variable domain (other parts from reference TRBV18 and TRBJ2-4): NAGVMQNPRHLVRRRGQEARLRCSPMKGHSHVYWYRQLPEEGLKFMVYLQKENIIDESGMPKERFSAEFPKEGPSILRIQQVVRGDSAAYFCASSPTLTENIQYFGAGTRLSVL.

V usage is TRBV27 and J usage is TRBJ2-5; D not resolved. Trimming stripped 5 bases from V and 9 bases from J, with 19 bases between. This CDR3 has 14 amino acids. Germline loops: CDR1 MNHEY, CDR2 SMNVEV (reference sequence). This CDR3 is CASSPAAEAFPQYF. CDR3 coding DNA: TGTGCCAGCAGTCCCGCTGCTGAGGCATTCCCCCAGTACTTC.

This clone was seen more than once but under ten times. The chain joins TRBV6-5 to TRBJ1-1; D unclear. This CDR3 is built from 13 residues. Germline V gene data show CDR1 as MNHEY and CDR2 as SVGAGI. V was cut by 9 bases and J by 3 bases, with 14 bases left in between. Here the CDR3 reads CASLKYPDTEAFF. For the CDR3, the DNA is TGTGCCAGTCTTAAATACCCGGACACTGAAGCTTTCTTT.

The J gene is TRBJ2-1, the V gene TRBV12-5, with TRBD1 matching 10 bases. The CDR3 contains 14 residues. Germline CDR1 and CDR2: LGHNT and FRNRAP. Germline trimming cut 1 base from V and 7 bases from J; bases unmatched to any gene: 1. CDR3 nucleotides: TGTGCTAGTGGTTTGGGGACAGGGGGGAATGAGCAGTTCTTC. It codes for CASGLGTGGNEQFF.

The CDR3 DNA reads as TGTGCCAGCTCACCACCGTCGGGGGGTACCTACAATGAGCAGTTCTTC. Its protein product is CASSPPSGGTYNEQFF. The chain couples TRBV18 to TRBJ2-1; 7 bases align to TRBD2. Germline CDR1 and CDR2: KGHSH and LQKENI. The CDR3 has 16 amino acids. V gave up 0 bases and J gave up 2 bases; unmatched junction bases: 4.

This chain uses TRBV5-6 with TRBJ2-5; TRBD1 agrees at 10 bases. Germline CDR1 SGHDT, CDR2 YYEEEE. CDR3 length: 16 amino acids. V gave up 0 bases and J gave up 4 bases; unmatched junction bases: 6. CDR3 nucleotides: TGTGCCAGCAGCTTGGGACTCCGGGACAGGGGAGAGACCCAGTACTTC. This codes for CASSLGLRDRGETQYF.

This sequence joins TRBV18 and TRBJ1-5; no clear D. With 3 bases removed from V and 0 bases from J, the gap between germline ends came to 6 bases. Per germline, CDR1 KGHSH and CDR2 LQKENI. CDR3 size: 14 residues. The CDR3 spells CASSPGISNQPQHF. CDR3 in DNA: TGTGCCAGCTCACCCGGGATTAGCAATCAGCCCCAGCATTTT.

Points on this clone: Other DNA sequences in this specimen translate into the identical CDR3. The chain links TRBV9 to TRBJ1-1; 7 nucleotides match TRBD1. Germline values: CDR1 SGDLS, CDR2 YYNGEE. The CDR3 covers 15 residues. J lost 0 bases, V lost 4 bases, and 6 bases had no gene match. CDR3 bases: TGTGCCAGCAGCCTGAACAGGGGTATGAACACTGAAGCTTTCTTT. This encodes CASSLNRGMNTEAFF.

This clone has only a few counts. V gene TRBV5-1 combines with J gene TRBJ2-5, with TRBD1 identical over 9 bases. The germline V gene has CDR1 SGHRS and CDR2 YFSETQ. The CDR3 consists of 14 residues. Unmatched junction bases numbered 7, after V lost 4 bases and J lost 6 bases. The CDR3 bases are TGCGCCAGCAGCCAGGGACAGGGCGAACAGACCCAGTACTTC. Translation: CASSQGQGEQTQYF.